This entry lists 19 T cell receptor beta chains sequenced from one sample in a study of cytomegalovirus exposure and HLA in healthy donors. The PCR employed 60 Vbeta primers together with 13 Jbeta primers. Clones were sequenced by immunoSEQ multiplex PCR, and TCRdb holds only the in-frame ones, with some missing. This sample yields hundreds of thousands of clones, of which roughly 73% are seen a single time; 0.45% to 0.5% belongs to the top ten. Source material: PBMCs. Receptors originate from a boy aged 5-17 years in good health and CMV-seronegative.

The V call is TRBV5-1, the J call TRBJ1-2, with 9 bases identical to TRBD1. Germline CDR1 and CDR2: SGHRS and YFSETQ. This CDR3 is built from 15 residues. Unmatched junction bases numbered 7, after V lost 0 bases and J lost 7 bases. The CDR3 protein is CASSLVTGGDGGYTF. In nucleotides, the CDR3 is TGCGCCAGCAGCTTGGTAACAGGGGGCGACGGTGGCTACACCTTC.

The chain is built from TRBV16 and TRBJ2-7; perhaps TRBD1 as D (5 bases). The length of the CDR3 is 15 residues. In germline, CDR1 is KGHSY, CDR2 FQNENV. Trimming removed 1 base from V and 3 bases from J, with 13 bases in between. CDR3 sequence reads: CASSQFVQGHYEQYF. In DNA form, the CDR3 reads TGTGCCAGCAGCCAATTTGTTCAGGGTCACTACGAGCAGTACTTC.

The CDR3 is CASSFRSGSYNEQFF. The CDR3 DNA reads as TGTGCCAGCAGCTTTAGGAGCGGTTCTTACAATGAGCAGTTCTTC. The chain couples TRBV5-8 to TRBJ2-1; weak D call: TRBD2 (5 bases). The CDR3 loop spans 15 amino acids. The germline V and J ends were trimmed by 2 bases and 4 bases, with 13 bases remaining between them. CDR1 is SGHTS, CDR2 YDEGEE, per germline.

The chain uses TRBV28 and TRBJ1-2; TRBD1 matches at 11 bases. The CDR3 totals 13 residues. CDR1 and CDR2 (germline): MDHEN, SYDVKM. Losses at the gene ends were 8 bases for V and 3 bases for J; bases not matched to a gene: 2. For the CDR3, the DNA is TGTGCCAGCCGGGGACAGGGGGACTATGGCTACACCTTC. It is translated as CASRGQGDYGYTF.

V and J are TRBV7-9 and TRBJ2-7, with TRBD2 as a possible D gene (6 bases). Trimming took off 0 bases at V and 1 base at J, with 19 bases between the two ends. Germline CDR1 and CDR2: SEHNR and FQNEAQ (reference sequence). This CDR3 is 18 amino acids long. The CDR3 region is CASSLARGTHQISYEQYF. The CDR3, as DNA: TGTGCCAGCAGCTTAGCACGGGGGACCCACCAAATATCCTACGAGCAGTACTTC.

The rearrangement joins TRBV7-3 to TRBJ1-3; D unresolved. Trimming left V 8 bases short and J 0 bases short, with 8 bases between. The germline gives CDR1 SGHTA, CDR2 FQGTGA. There are 13 residues in the CDR3. The CDR3 DNA reads TGTGCCAGCGGAGACGGCTCTGGAAACACCATATATTTT. This gives the protein CASGDGSGNTIYF.

This chain joins TRBV6-1 and TRBJ2-5; 7 bases agree with TRBD1. This CDR3 has 13 amino acids. V shed 5 bases and J 1 base; nucleotides not matched to a gene: 1. Per the germline V gene, CDR1 is MNHNS and CDR2 is SASEGT. CDR3: CASSRDSQETQYF. The DNA of the CDR3 is TGTGCCAGCAGTAGGGACAGCCAAGAGACCCAGTACTTC.

The chain couples TRBV15 to TRBJ2-5; 9 bases align to TRBD2. The germline V gene encodes CDR1 LNHNV and CDR2 YYDKDF (reference sequence). This CDR3 comprises 15 residues. J was trimmed by 2 bases and V by 1 base; bases with no gene match: 2. The CDR3 region is CATSRGLAEQETQYF. CDR3 nucleotides: TGTGCCACCAGCAGAGGACTAGCGGAACAAGAGACCCAGTACTTC.

The chain joins TRBV18 to TRBJ2-1; the D gene is possibly TRBD2 (5 bases). The CDR3 is 14 amino acids. Germline loops: CDR1 KGHSH, CDR2 LQKENI. V was pared by 1 base and J by 6 bases, with 10 bases between. The CDR3 DNA sequence: TGTGCCAGCTCACCACGGGTGGGGAGCAATGAGCAGTTCTTC. Translated: CASSPRVGSNEQFF.

A few counts support this clone. The chain is built from TRBV9 and TRBJ1-5; 7 bases agree with TRBD1. There are 14 residues in the CDR3. Per the germline V gene, CDR1 is SGDLS and CDR2 is YYNGEE. With V trimmed by 3 bases and J by 2 bases, 2 bases remained unmatched. CDR3 region: CASSDQGGNQPQHF. CDR3 coding DNA: TGTGCCAGCAGCGATCAGGGGGGCAATCAGCCCCAGCATTTT. Full variable domain (missing parts from reference TRBV9 and TRBJ1-5): DSGVTQTPKHLITATGQRVTLRCSPRSGDLSVYWYQQSLDQGLQFLIQYYNGEERAKGNILERFSAQQFPDLHSELNLSSLELGDSALYFCASSDQGGNQPQHFGDGTRLSIL.

The chain couples TRBV30 to TRBJ2-3, with TRBD2 matching 11 bases. CDR3 length: 14 amino acids. V trimming: 6 bases; J trimming: 1 base; junction bases outside the gene matches: 3. Germline CDR1 reads GTSNPN; CDR2 reads SVGIG (reference sequence). Here the CDR3 DNA reads TGTGCCTGTACGGGACTAGCGGGCACAGATACGCAGTATTTT. Residues: CACTGLAGTDTQYF.

The chain combines TRBV5-6 with TRBJ1-5; D unclear. Germline CDR1 is SGHDT and CDR2 is YYEEEE. The CDR3 is made up of 15 amino acids. The V end was cut by 1 base, the J end by 3 bases, with 11 bases between. The CDR3 here is CASSLLAGHNQPQHF. In DNA form, the CDR3 reads TGTGCCAGCAGCTTGTTGGCTGGGCACAATCAGCCCCAGCATTTT.

The chain joins TRBV6-5 to TRBJ2-2, with 8 bases aligning to TRBD1. This CDR3 is 14 amino acids long. The trim removed 6 bases at V and 5 bases at J, leaving 5 bases unmatched. Germline V lookup: CDR1 MNHEY, CDR2 SVGAGI. Here the CDR3 reads CASSPGGATGELFF. The CDR3 DNA reads TGTGCCAGCAGCCCAGGGGGCGCAACCGGGGAGCTGTTTTTT.

J is TRBJ1-4 and V is TRBV6-6, with D maybe TRBD1 (6 bases). Trimming cost V 10 bases and J 0 bases, with 12 bases left between them. The CDR3 covers 14 residues. The germline gives CDR1 MNHNY, CDR2 SVGAGI (reference sequence). The CDR3 sequence is CATQGGATNEKLFF. The CDR3 DNA follows: TGTGCCACCCAAGGGGGAGCAACTAATGAAAAACTGTTTTTT.

A few counts support this clone. This chain uses TRBV6-5 with TRBJ1-1, with 8 nucleotides matching TRBD1. The CDR3 extends over 15 amino acids. V lost 5 bases to trimming and J lost 0 bases; unmatched junction nucleotides: 5. CDR1 and CDR2 from the germline V gene are MNHEY and SVGAGI. CDR3 coding DNA: TGTGCCAGCAGTCGTTTACAGGGGGTGAACACTGAAGCTTTCTTT. Protein: CASSRLQGVNTEAFF.

V gene TRBV7-9 combines with J gene TRBJ1-2; perhaps TRBD1 as D (5 bases). Trimming left V 1 base short and J 4 bases short, with 19 bases between. This CDR3 comprises 17 residues. From germline, CDR1 is SEHNR and CDR2 FQNEAQ (reference sequence). CDR3 in amino acids: CASSLVVGTTGAYGYTF. DNA for the CDR3: TGTGCCAGCAGCTTAGTTGTGGGGACTACCGGGGCCTATGGCTACACCTTC.

The chain carries TRBV11-3 and TRBJ1-1; a weak D match, TRBD1 (5 bases). Germline V lookup: CDR1 SGHNT, CDR2 YENEEA. V was clipped by 8 bases and J by 7 bases, with 23 bases between them. The CDR3 is 15 amino acids. The CDR3 protein is CASSQGRGVNNEAFF. DNA for the CDR3: TGTGCCAGCTCCCAGGGAAGGGGCGTGAATAATGAAGCTTTCTTT.

The chain is built from TRBV15 and TRBJ2-7; 9 nucleotides match TRBD1. The CDR3 covers 16 residues. In germline, CDR1 is LNHNV, CDR2 YYDKDF (reference sequence). V gave up 1 base and J gave up 0 bases; unmatched junction bases: 4. CDR3 coding DNA: TGTGCCACCAGCAGAGTTCCGGGACAGGGCTCCTACGAGCAGTACTTC. This sequence encodes CATSRVPGQGSYEQYF.

V is TRBV19 and J is TRBJ1-1; 9 bases are a match to TRBD1. In germline, CDR1 is LNHDA, CDR2 SQIVND (reference sequence). J was trimmed by 5 bases and V by 7 bases; bases with no gene match: 8. This CDR3 comprises 14 residues. The CDR3 loop reads CASMKSQGATEAFF. In DNA, the CDR3 is TGTGCCAGTATGAAATCACAGGGGGCGACTGAAGCTTTCTTT. Full variable domain (missing parts from reference TRBV19 and TRBJ1-1): DGGITQSPKYLFRKEGQNVTLSCEQNLNHDAMYWYRQDPGQGLRLIYYSQIVNDFQKGDIAEGYSVSREKKESFPLTVTSAQKNPTAFYLCASMKSQGATEAFFGQGTRLTVV.